This T cell receptor beta chain was obtained from a study of T cell repertoires in cytomegalovirus infection. Turning to the study itself: Both CMV infection and a matching HLA type were indicated by public TCR beta signatures.

Germline loops: CDR1 MGHRA, CDR2 YSYEKL. There are 13 residues in the CDR3. V lost 4 bases to trimming and J lost 3 bases, with 8 bases between them. This clonotype was seen more than once but under ten times. The antigen remains unidentified. The study, taken as a whole, reports: The study found HLA-C-restricted CMV-specific TCR beta clonotypes dominating the ex vivo response.

TCRdb analysed the reads with MiXCR anew, one entry per CDR3 protein. In the table there are roughly 800,000 distinct CDR3 sequences, about 28% of which are singletons. This sample comprised cultured CD8+ T cells from PBMCs, obtained from culture after CMV antigen stimulation. The rearrangement uses TRBV4-1 and TRBJ2-3; D unresolved. The TCR comes from a human donor in good health (CMV status not recorded). Some clones in this sample may be carry-over from other donors' samples. CDR3 in DNA: TGCGCCAGCAGCCCCAAGTGGACAGATACGCAGTATTTT. Protein: CASSPKWTDTQYF.